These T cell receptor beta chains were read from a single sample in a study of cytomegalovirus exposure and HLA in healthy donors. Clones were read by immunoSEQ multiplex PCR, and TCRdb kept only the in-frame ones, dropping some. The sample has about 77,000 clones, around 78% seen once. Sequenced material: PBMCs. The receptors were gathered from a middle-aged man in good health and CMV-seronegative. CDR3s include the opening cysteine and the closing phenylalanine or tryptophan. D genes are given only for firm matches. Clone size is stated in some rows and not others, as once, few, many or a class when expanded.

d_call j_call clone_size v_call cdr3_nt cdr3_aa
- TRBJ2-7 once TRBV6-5 TGTGCCAGCAGTTACTCGATTAACGGGAACTACGAGCAGTACTTC CASSYSINGNYEQYF
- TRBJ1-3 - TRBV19 TGTGCCAGTAGTGCTGGTTCTACAGGGCAATCTCCCATATATTTT CASSAGSTGQSPIYF
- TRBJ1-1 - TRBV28 TGTGCCAGCAGTTTCAGGTTGGGCACTGAAGCTTTCTTT CASSFRLGTEAFF
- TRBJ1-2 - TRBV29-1 TGCAGCACCCGGAAACACGGGGTTGCTAACTATGGCTACACCTTC CSTRKHGVANYGYTF
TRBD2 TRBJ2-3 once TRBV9 TGTGCCAGCAGCGGCACTAGCGGGGGGGCAGATACGCAGTATTTT CASSGTSGGADTQYF
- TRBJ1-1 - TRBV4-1 TGCGCCAGCAGCCTTACGGGACATATGAACACTGAAGCTTTCTTT CASSLTGHMNTEAFF
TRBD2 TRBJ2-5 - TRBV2 TGTGCCAGCAGGCGGCCTAGCGGGGGGGCCGTGGAGACCCAGTACTTC CASRRPSGGAVETQYF
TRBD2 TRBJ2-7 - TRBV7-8 TGTGCCAGCAGCTTATCAGTAGCGGGGGCCTCCTACGAGCAGTACTTC CASSLSVAGASYEQYF
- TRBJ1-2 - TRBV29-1 TGCAGCGCCGACTGGGACATAAACTATGGCTACACCTTC CSADWDINYGYTF
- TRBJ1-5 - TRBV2 TGTGCCAGCGGGACACATTATAGCAATCAGCCCCAGCATTTT CASGTHYSNQPQHF
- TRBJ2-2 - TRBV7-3 TGTGCCAGCAGCTTAACCAGGGAGAACACCGGGGAGCTGTTTTTT CASSLTRENTGELFF
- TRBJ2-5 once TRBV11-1 TGTGCCAGCAGCTCTGAACAAGTGACCCAGTACTTC CASSSEQVTQYF
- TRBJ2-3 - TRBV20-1 TGCAGTGCCATCACAGATACGCAGTATTTT CSAITDTQYF
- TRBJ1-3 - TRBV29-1 TGCAGCGTGGCCAGGGATTCTGGAAACACCATATATTTT CSVARDSGNTIYF
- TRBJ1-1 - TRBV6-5 TGTGCCAGCAGTTACTCTACTGTAACTGAAGCTTTCTTT CASSYSTVTEAFF
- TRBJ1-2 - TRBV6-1 TGTGCCAGCAGCTTTGGACAACACCGGATCTATGGCTACACCTTC CASSFGQHRIYGYTF
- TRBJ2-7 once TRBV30 TGTGCCTGGAGCCGGGACAATGGGGACGAGCAGTACTTC CAWSRDNGDEQYF
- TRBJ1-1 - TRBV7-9 TGTGCCAGCAGCTTAGCGCGGAGGGGCACTGAAGCTTTCTTT CASSLARRGTEAFF
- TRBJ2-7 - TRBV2 TGTGCCAGCAGTGAGTCTCTTGACAGGACGCCCTACGAGCAGTACTTC CASSESLDRTPYEQYF
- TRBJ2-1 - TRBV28 TGTGCCAGCAGCACGGACAGTTACAATGAGCAGTTCTTC CASSTDSYNEQFF
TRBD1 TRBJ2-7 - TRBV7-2 TGTGCCAGCAGCTTATCTGGGACAGGGGGATCCTACGAGCAGTACTTC CASSLSGTGGSYEQYF
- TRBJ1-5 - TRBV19 TGTGCCAGTAGTATTTGGGGACATGAGGAACCCCAGCATTTT CASSIWGHEEPQHF
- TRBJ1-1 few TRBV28 TGTGCCAGTTTGAAGGGGGGGGACACTGAAGCTTTCTTT CASLKGGDTEAFF
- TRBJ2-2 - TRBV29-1 TGCAGCGTCGGAGACCCCGGGGAGCTGTTTTTT CSVGDPGELFF
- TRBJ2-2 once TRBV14 TGTGCCAGCAGCCGCTTCGGGGCGAACACCGGGGAGCTGTTTTTT CASSRFGANTGELFF
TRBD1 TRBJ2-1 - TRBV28 TGTGCCAGCAGTTCTACCGGGACAGTCTCCTACAATGAGCAGTTCTTC CASSSTGTVSYNEQFF
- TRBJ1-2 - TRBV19 TGTGCCAGTAGTATAGACGACAGTGTTAGGGGCTACACCTTC CASSIDDSVRGYTF
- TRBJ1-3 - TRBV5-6 TGTGCCAGCACCTCGACAGGTGGAGAGAGAAACACCATATATTTT CASTSTGGERNTIYF
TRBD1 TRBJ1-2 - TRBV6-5 TGTGCCAGCAGTTTCAGCCTCGGACAGGGCCAAGGCTACACCTTC CASSFSLGQGQGYTF
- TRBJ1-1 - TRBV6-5 TGTGCCAGCAGTACATTACAGGGCGCCGGGACTGAAGCTTTCTTT CASSTLQGAGTEAFF
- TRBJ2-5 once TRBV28 TGTGCCAGCAGCCCAGGGGGCGGGAGCCAAGAGACCCAGTACTTC CASSPGGGSQETQYF
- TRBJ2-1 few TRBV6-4 TGTGCCAGCAGTGACTCGGCGGAGGGGGCAGGTGAGCAGTTCTTC CASSDSAEGAGEQFF